This note documents a single T cell receptor (beta chain) sequence. Its antigen is undetermined. A much larger clone sits a single nucleotide away, making a read error possible. This specimen belongs to a study of regulatory T cells in long-lasting Graves disease. General study points: Persistent Graves' patients possessed reduced TCR diversity relative to recently diagnosed ones.

Through Arm-PCR of CDR3 regions and iRepertoire HTBI primers, TCR beta libraries were built. TCRdb re-analysed the multiplex PCR reads in MiXCR, keeping a single row per CDR3 protein. The data contain about 460,000 distinct CDR3 sequences, roughly 23% of them singletons. The germline V gene has CDR1 GTSNPN and CDR2 SVGIG (reference sequence). CDR3 length: 11 residues. Regarding time point: persistent/refractory GD, antithyroid drugs over 5 years with positive TRAb. TCR sequences were obtained from RNA taken from PBMCs. The receptor was derived from a female donor with Graves disease. The chain carries TRBV30 and TRBJ2-5; D ambiguous. The sample was peripheral blood mononuclear cells (PBMCs), taken when the disease was refractory, from a patient treated with antithyroid drugs. The CDR3 sequence: CAWRGQEAQYF. The CDR3 DNA reads as TGTGCCTGGAGGGGTCAAGAGGCCCAGTACTTC.